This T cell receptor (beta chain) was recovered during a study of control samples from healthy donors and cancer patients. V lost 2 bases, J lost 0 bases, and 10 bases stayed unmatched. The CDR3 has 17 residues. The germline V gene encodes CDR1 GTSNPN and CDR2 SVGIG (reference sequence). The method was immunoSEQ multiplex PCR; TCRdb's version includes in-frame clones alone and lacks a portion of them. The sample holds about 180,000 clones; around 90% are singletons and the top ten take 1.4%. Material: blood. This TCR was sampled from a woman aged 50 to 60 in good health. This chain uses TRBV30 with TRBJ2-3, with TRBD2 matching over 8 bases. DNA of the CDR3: TGTGCCTGGAGTTCCCCCCGGGGGGGACGAAGCACAGATACGCAGTATTTT. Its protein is CAWSSPRGGRSTDTQYF.